This TCR beta chain was captured in a study of beta chain features in type 1 diabetes (dated by TCRdb to the late 2010s). The study in broad terms: Mean age, gender distribution, total cell number and subset yield did not differ between patients and healthy donors. A total of 90 million to 130 million sorted cells were examined across all samples, and a strong correlation was observed between cell number per subset and RNA yield. The study compared TCRB repertoires of sorted circulating CD4+ T cell subsets between recently diagnosed type 1 diabetes patients and matched healthy donors. Regulatory and stem cell-like memory subsets were isolated from only 8 patients and roughly eight healthy donors, whereas naive and central memory subsets came from all 30 or so donors. Overall results and qualifications from the work: Type 1 diabetes patients showed a moderate but significant shortening of TCRB CDR3 length in all four CD4+ subsets. At VDJ recombination sites, patients with type 1 diabetes made fewer insertions and deleted more nucleotides, a pattern implying thymic rearrangement abnormalities. Because cDNA rather than genomic DNA was sequenced, highly expressing activated cells could have been over-represented, although no difference in activation and CD3 levels was found between groups. Because the HLA sub-analyses included only small numbers of individuals, any influence of HLA type on TCRB rearrangement was left unresolved. The naive, central memory and regulatory TCRB repertoires appeared to resemble one another more closely among patients than among healthy donors. PCR might favor shorter templates, but patient and control samples were amplified and corrected together, so any skew would affect both groups equally.

A single peripheral blood draw of about 116 mL on average was collected from each donor into heparinised tubes. Naive, central memory, regulatory and stem cell-like memory CD4+ T cells were sorted on a BD FACSAria II using a panel including CD45RO, CCR7, CD25, CD127, CD95 and CD27. All sorted populations exceeded 95% purity. PBMCs were isolated right away by Lymphoprep density gradient centrifugation and were stained directly, without culture. So that batch effects would be minimized, each experiment stained and sorted samples in pairs, pairing one healthy donor with one patient. V gives up 2 bases and J gives up 8 bases, and the segment between their germline ends measures 13 bases. The germline V gene encodes CDR1 SGHAT and CDR2 FQNNGV. Including the terminal cysteine and phenylalanine, the CDR3 comprises 14 residues. Only the CDR3 DNA is retained, 42 bases long and in frame from the first base.

All of the isolated RNA was reverse transcribed with the High Capacity cDNA Reverse Transcription Kit, so expressed TCRB transcripts were sequenced. Deep immunoSEQ sequencing was applied to naive, central memory and regulatory T cell samples, giving an average of around 4 million total reads per sample. Sorted cells were lysed in RLT buffer and RNA was extracted with DNase-treated RNeasy Micro or Mini kits, depending on cell number. To prevent cross-contamination, each cell subset was processed individually, whereas patient and healthy donor samples were processed jointly. TCRB sequences were amplified from cDNA with the immunoSEQ multiplex PCR, producing 87-bp fragments spanning the CDR3 region. Amplicons were sequenced on the Illumina HiSeq platform. In the original analysis: Synthetic template baselines were used to correct PCR bias computationally, reads within Hamming distance 2 were collapsed together, and singletons that could not be merged were discarded. By aligning reads against IMGT, V, D and J genes, CDR3 length, and insertions or deletions at six rearrangement sites were assigned. Within each subset, clonotype counts were normalized to sorted cell number, and only after that were true diversity and Gini coefficients computed with the tcR R package. The overlap coefficient, calculated on TCRB nucleotide sequences, was used to quantify repertoire sharing. Out-of-frame TCRB sequences from naive cells were analyzed to stand in for the pre-selection repertoire. TCRdb re-hosts the immuneACCESS table, in-frame sequences only. Its copies lack some clones; in the studies checked, an unresolved V gene accounts for under half of them, and the cause for the rest is not known. That table furnishes V, J and clone size, whereas the DNA furnished D and trimming. Here the sample has roughly 250,000 clones; 55% to 70% occur a single time. The top ten constitute almost 0.055% of the sample.

A remark on this clone: The specificity of this receptor is unknown. No much larger clone is present one base from it, and per-base qualities are unavailable.

The source material was naive CD4+ T cells from blood. The cell subset or site label of this sample denotes: true naive CD4+ T cells. This clonotype was obtained from a man younger than 40 in good health. The rearranged segments are TRBV11-2 and TRBJ2-1; a tentative D call is TRBD2 (5 bases match). In nucleotide form, the sequence is TGTGCCAGCAGCTTACAGGTGGGAGTGGATGAGCAGTTCTTC. It is translated as CASSLQVGVDEQFF.